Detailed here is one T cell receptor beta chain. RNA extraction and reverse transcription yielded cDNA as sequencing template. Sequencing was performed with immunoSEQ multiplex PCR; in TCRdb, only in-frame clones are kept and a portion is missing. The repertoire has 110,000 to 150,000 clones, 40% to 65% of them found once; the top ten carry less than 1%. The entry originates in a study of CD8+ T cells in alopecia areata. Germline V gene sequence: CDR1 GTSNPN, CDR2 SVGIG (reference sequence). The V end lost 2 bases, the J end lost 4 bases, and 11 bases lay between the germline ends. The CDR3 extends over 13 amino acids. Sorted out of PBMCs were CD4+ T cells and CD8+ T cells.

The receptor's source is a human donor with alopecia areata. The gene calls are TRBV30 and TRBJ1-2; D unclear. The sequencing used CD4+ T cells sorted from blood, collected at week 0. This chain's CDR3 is CAWSSGYGYGYTF. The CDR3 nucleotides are TGTGCCTGGAGTTCCGGTTACGGCTATGGCTACACCTTC.